Sequencing of this T cell receptor (beta chain) was carried out in a study of blood T cells in healthy people across ages (dated by TCRdb to about 2015). Describing the broader study: In model experiments, template switching captured about one uniquely barcoded TCR beta cDNA molecule for every two T cells. Age-related changes in TCR beta repertoire diversity were measured in the study by deep sequencing normalized with unique cDNA molecular identifiers. Donors were grouped into four age groups: young (average roughly 17 years), middle-aged (around 39), aged (roughly 62) and long-lived (approximately 82). Using the same blood draw, the study looked at two additional independent replicas of 1 million unique cDNA reads for two donors, one aged 18 to 30 and the other aged 80 or older. To avoid experimental bias, donors of different ages were distributed randomly across sequencing lanes.

Library preparation employed 5' RACE. Sequencing relied on an Illumina HiSeq 2500. A second about 7 to 11 cycle PCR used a sample-barcoded 5' primer and a J-beta primer mix. A template-switch 5' adaptor carrying 12 random nucleotides introduced a unique molecular identifier onto each TCR beta cDNA molecule. Each sample yielded at least 2.5 million CDR3-containing paired-end reads. First-strand cDNA synthesis was performed from all RNA using the Mint cDNA synthesis kit, with priming by a TRBC-specific oligonucleotide. All cDNA was treated with uracil-DNA glycosylase and then went through a first 18-cycle PCR with the universal primers M1SS and BC2_uni_R. In the paper's pipeline: Normalization of each sample was performed by random selection of 1 million high-quality reads, each carrying a distinct molecular identifier. Reads with shared molecular identifiers were discarded instead of being binned into consensus sequences. MiTCR, run with a Q25 quality threshold and the strictest error-elimination algorithm, handled CDR3 identification, clonotype clustering and error correction. Lower-bound total TCR beta diversity was estimated with a nonparametric unseen species model using Euler transformation. The public reads were quality trimmed at Q25 with fastp and then assembled into clones with MiXCR by TCRdb, keeping productive beta chains. A single entry per CDR3 protein holds the most common genes and DNA from its merged rows. The V and J calls and clone size are TCRdb's, not the authors'. The sample contains 1,100,000 or so distinct CDR3 sequences, over 35% of them found a single time. The top ten hold 15% to 20% of the sample.

Overall study results and their limits: The long-lived group showed more naive CD4+ T cells, fewer expanded clones and increased TCR diversity than the aged group, suggesting age selection. Donor CMV infection status was unknown, potentially confounding age-related changes in expanded clonotypes. Since profiling was done on bulk unsorted PBMCs, naive and antigen-experienced compartments could not be conclusively compared. As age increased, observed TCR beta diversity per million T cells dropped in a roughly linear way, and a significant reduction was already evident by age 40. Estimates of total diversity from one million sequenced T cells were regarded as lower bounds and underestimates. The percentage of naive T cells measured by flow cytometry correlated strongly with observed TCR beta diversity.

The donors were roughly 40 Caucasian individuals from Russia, aged roughly 6 to 100 years, who were systemically healthy. Each donor gave about 9.7 milliliters of peripheral blood, drawn into EDTA-treated Vacutainer tubes. Ficoll-Paque density-gradient centrifugation was used to isolate PBMCs, with at least 6.5 million obtained per sample. Trizol reagent was used to extract total RNA from PBMCs, with at least 5.5 micrograms per sample. The percentages of naive CD45RAhigh/CD27high T cells were determined by flow cytometry on a PBMC aliquot from every donor. As to this clonotype: Its antigen is not yet known. Base qualities are not at hand, and no much larger clone is one base apart.

Spanning cysteine to phenylalanine, the CDR3 consists of 16 amino acids. Only the CDR3 part of the read is kept: 48 bases, read in frame from the first base. Ends trimmed: V by 6 bases, J by 5 bases; bases unmatched to a gene: 16. CDR1 and CDR2 are drawn from the germline V gene: MGHRA, YSYEKL. The receptor was derived from a woman aged 55-69 years in good health. Sequenced material: blood. Recombination joined TRBV4-1 with TRBJ2-7; a stretch of 7 junction bases matches TRBD2. The DNA sequence is TGCGCCAGCAGGGGATCTGGACGGGGGGTATCGGACGAGCAGTACTTC. Translated, it gives CASRGSGRGVSDEQYF.